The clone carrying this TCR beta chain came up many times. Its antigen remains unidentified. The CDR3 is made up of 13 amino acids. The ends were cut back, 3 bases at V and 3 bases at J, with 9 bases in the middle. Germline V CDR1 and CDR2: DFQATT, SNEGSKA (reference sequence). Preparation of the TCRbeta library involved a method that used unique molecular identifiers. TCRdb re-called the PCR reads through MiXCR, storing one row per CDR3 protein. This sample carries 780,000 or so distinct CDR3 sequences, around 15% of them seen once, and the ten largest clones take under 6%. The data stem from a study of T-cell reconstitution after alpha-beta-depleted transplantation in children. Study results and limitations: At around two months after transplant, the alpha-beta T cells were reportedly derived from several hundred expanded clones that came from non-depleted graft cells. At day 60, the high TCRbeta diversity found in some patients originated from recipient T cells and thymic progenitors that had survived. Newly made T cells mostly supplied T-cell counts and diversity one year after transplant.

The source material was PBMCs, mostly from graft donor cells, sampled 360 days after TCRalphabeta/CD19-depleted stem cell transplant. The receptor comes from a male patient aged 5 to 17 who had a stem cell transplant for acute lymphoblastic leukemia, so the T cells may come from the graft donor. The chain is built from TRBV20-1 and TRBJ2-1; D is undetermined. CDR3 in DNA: TGCAGTGCTAGCCGTCCCAACTACAATGAGCAGTTCTTC. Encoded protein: CSASRPNYNEQFF.